This T cell receptor beta chain is drawn from a study of T cell responses to AZD1222 COVID-19 vaccine. Study conclusions and caveats: Only a handful of AZD1222 recipients were seropositive at baseline.

This CDR3 contains 12 residues. V lost 6 bases and J lost 7, with 13 bases in between. Germline V gene lookup returns CDR1 MNHEY and CDR2 SMNVEV (reference sequence). TCRdb's copy holds only in-frame clones and misses some; the assay was immunoSEQ multiplex PCR. The sample yields under 150,000 clones, about 90% seen once. This clone was observed a single time. Its antigen is still unknown. The sample here was peripheral blood, taken 28 days after the second AZD1222 dose. The receptor was derived from an adult who received the AZD1222 COVID-19 vaccine. This rearrangement joins TRBV27 to TRBJ2-7; D remains ambiguous. CDR3 loop: CASRRRVPEQYV. CDR3 nucleotide sequence: TGTGCCAGCAGAAGAAGGGTCCCAGAGCAGTACGTC.